Given below is one TCR beta chain in context. The sample originates from a study of blood T cell repertoires in COVID-19. Overall study context: Collection of acute and convalescent COVID-19 samples took place in the United States, Italy and Spain. PBMCs, B-cell-depleted T cells, or T cells provided the cDNA or gDNA that made up the material.

As processed by the authors: Nucleated cell number was recorded as an estimate derived from reference gene primer amplification. Assay: immunoSEQ multiplex PCR; the TCRdb copy retains only in-frame clones and omits some. For V, J and clone size, that table is used; D and trimming come from the DNA. The repertoire holds some 150,000 clones, with 80% to 90% as singletons. The CDR3 is 15 residues long. Trimming took off 0 bases at V and 5 bases at J, with 14 bases between the two ends. Germline V gene data show CDR1 as SGDLS and CDR2 as YYNGEE. The sample comprised peripheral blood. The sequence was obtained from a woman in her thirties or forties with acute or convalescent COVID-19. The chain joins TRBV9 to TRBJ1-2; D may be TRBD1 (5 bases). The CDR3, as DNA: TGTGCCAGCAGCGTAGACGGGGGGTTAGGGTATGGCTACACCTTC. Protein product: CASSVDGGLGYGYTF.